This T cell receptor beta chain was observed in a study of T-cell reconstitution after alpha-beta-depleted transplantation in children. In its sample, this clonotype was seen many times. Preparation of the TCRbeta library was carried out with unique molecular identifiers. TCRdb fed the PCR reads into MiXCR, producing one record per CDR3 protein. The repertoire holds some 350,000 distinct CDR3 sequences, with 10% as singletons. Sequencing used PBMCs from the stem cell graft donor, obtained from the stem cell graft. This clonotype originated in a human donor who donated a stem cell graft to a child with acute lymphoblastic leukemia.

Written as DNA, the CDR3 is TGCGCCAGCAGCTTGTCTACGGGAGGGCCGGAGACCCAGTACTTC. It yields the protein CASSLSTGGPETQYF. The gene calls are TRBV5-1 and TRBJ2-5; 8 nucleotides agree with TRBD2. This CDR3 is built from 15 residues. CDR1 SGHRS and CDR2 YFSETQ come from the germline V gene. The junction had 7 bases not matched to a gene; V was cut back by 1 base and J by 5 bases.